The 23 T cell receptor beta chains in this list originate from one sample, sequenced in a study of beta chain features in type 1 diabetes. Regarding the study as a whole: Type 1 diabetes patients showed a moderate but significant shortening of TCRB CDR3s in all four CD4+ subsets.

The antigens for these receptors are not known. As every portion of the isolated RNA was reverse transcribed, the sequencing read expressed TCRB transcripts. Measured with immunoSEQ multiplex PCR; TCRdb has only the in-frame clones, and not every one. The table shows about 370,000 clones, with over 9% occurring only once. The sample consisted of central memory CD4+ T cells from blood. The receptors shown here come from a man aged 25 to 40 with type 1 diabetes.

In its sample, this clone was seen a few times. The chain has TRBV28 and TRBJ2-7; 8 bases align to TRBD1. The CDR3 contains 14 residues. V lost 5 bases, J lost 0 bases, and 3 bases stayed unmatched. Per germline, CDR1 MDHEN and CDR2 SYDVKM. CDR3 DNA sequence: TGTGCCAGCAGTACAGGGGGAAGCTCCTACGAGCAGTACTTC. Amino acids: CASSTGGSSYEQYF.

In this sample, this clone turned up many times. The chain recombines TRBV7-9 with TRBJ1-1; 7 bases match TRBD1. Germline loops: CDR1 SEHNR, CDR2 FQNEAQ (reference sequence). Trimming cost V 5 bases and J 3 bases; bases outside gene matches: 9. The CDR3 has 15 residues. The CDR3 spells CASSPWRGQDTEAFF. Written as DNA, the CDR3 is TGTGCCAGCAGCCCTTGGAGGGGGCAAGACACTGAAGCTTTCTTT.

The chain links TRBV28 to TRBJ2-7; 8 bases fit TRBD1. This CDR3 is 16 amino acids long. The V gene's germline CDR1 is MDHEN and CDR2 SYDVKM. Germline trimming cut 4 bases from V and 0 bases from J; bases unmatched to any gene: 8. The CDR3 loop is CASSSTGTGVSYEQYF. For the CDR3, the DNA is TGTGCCAGCAGTTCCACCGGGACAGGTGTCTCCTACGAGCAGTACTTC.

The J gene is TRBJ2-1, the V gene TRBV18, with 10 bases aligning to TRBD2. This CDR3 is 15 amino acids long. CDR1 and CDR2 (germline): KGHSH, LQKENI. Germline trimming cut 4 bases from V and 2 bases from J; bases unmatched to any gene: 2. The CDR3, as DNA: TGTGCCAGCTCACGGACTAGCGGCCCCTACAATGAGCAGTTCTTC. Translation: CASSRTSGPYNEQFF.

The table lists this clone with a few counts. This sequence joins TRBV7-2 and TRBJ2-7, with 7 bases matching TRBD1. This CDR3 comprises 14 residues. Germline lookup yields CDR1 SGHTA and CDR2 FQGNSA. The junction had 5 bases not matched to a gene; V was cut back by 6 bases and J by 0 bases. Here the CDR3 reads CASSSQGDSYEQYF. CDR3 sequence (DNA): TGTGCCAGCAGTTCCCAGGGGGACTCCTACGAGCAGTACTTC.

This clone was found a few times. The V call is TRBV28, the J call TRBJ2-3; D is undetermined. The V end lost 6 bases, the J end lost 8 bases, and 18 bases lay between the germline ends. The germline gives CDR1 MDHEN, CDR2 SYDVKM. CDR3 size: 14 residues. This CDR3 reads CASSPRRLLGTQYF. The CDR3 DNA follows: TGTGCCAGCAGCCCCCGACGACTGCTGGGTACGCAGTATTTT. The whole variable domain, filled in from reference TRBV28 and TRBJ2-3, reads DVKVTQSSRYLVKRTGEKVFLECVQDMDHENMFWYRQDPGLGLRLIYFSYDVKMKEKGDIPEGYSVSREKKERFSLILESASTNQTSMYLCASSPRRLLGTQYFGPGTRLTVL.

The V gene is TRBV30, the J gene TRBJ1-2; no clear D. The CDR3 contains 15 residues. V lost 5 bases and J 2 bases, leaving 18 bases between the germline ends. Germline CDR1 and CDR2: GTSNPN and SVGIG (reference sequence). Here the CDR3 DNA reads TGTGCCTGGTCCCTAAGCGGCAGGCGCAACTATGGCTACACCTTC. Protein: CAWSLSGRRNYGYTF.

This clone occurred many times. The genes are TRBV19 and TRBJ1-2, with D uncertain. Germline loops: CDR1 LNHDA, CDR2 SQIVND (reference sequence). The CDR3 has 15 amino acids. The germline V and J ends were trimmed by 5 bases and 0 bases, with 13 bases remaining between them. This CDR3 reads CASSLWARANYGYTF. The DNA of the CDR3 is TGTGCCAGTAGTTTATGGGCCCGAGCTAACTATGGCTACACCTTC.

This clone was observed many times. The V call is TRBV7-8, the J call TRBJ2-7; TRBD1 is a possible D gene (6 bases). Trimming removed 5 bases at V and 5 bases at J, with 13 bases between. The CDR3 spans 13 residues. CDR1 and CDR2 from the germline V gene are SGHVS and FQNEAQ. The CDR3 sequence: CASSIDRSHEQYF. CDR3 nucleotides: TGTGCCAGCAGCATCGACAGGAGCCACGAGCAGTACTTC.

V is TRBV5-1 and J is TRBJ2-1; D perhaps matches TRBD1 (6 bases). The CDR3 consists of 20 residues. Per the germline V gene, CDR1 is SGHRS and CDR2 is YFSETQ. The V end lost 4 bases, the J end lost 6 bases, and 32 bases lay between the germline ends. CDR3: CASSRMTITGFRGTSNEQFF. For the CDR3, the DNA is TGCGCCAGCAGCCGAATGACAATAACAGGGTTCAGGGGAACGAGCAATGAGCAGTTCTTC.

Note on this clone: An end of the junction does not agree with germline; a read error may underlie this. The genes are TRBV6-6 and TRBJ2-3, with 8 bases that match TRBD1. CDR3 length equals 14 residues. Germline lookup yields CDR1 MNHNY and CDR2 SVGAGI (reference sequence). Written as DNA, the CDR3 is TGTGCCATCAGTGGACAGGGTGCCCCAGATACGCAGTATTTT. This encodes CAISGQGAPDTQYF.

The V and J genes are TRBV23-1 and TRBJ1-4; perhaps TRBD1 as D (6 bases). TRBV23-1 is placed among ORFs of uncertain function. The CDR3 consists of 16 residues. The V end was cut by 3 bases, the J end by 2 bases, with 13 bases between. This CDR3 reads CASSQYRQATNEKLFF. Here the CDR3 DNA reads TGCGCCAGCAGTCAGTATCGACAGGCTACTAATGAAAAACTGTTTTTT.

This clone was recorded a few times. The rearrangement links TRBV7-2 to TRBJ2-5, with 10 positions matching TRBD1. Per germline, CDR1 SGHTA and CDR2 FQGNSA. The trim removed 0 bases at V and 0 bases at J, leaving 10 bases unmatched. The CDR3 has 19 amino acids. The CDR3 bases are TGTGCCAGCAGCTTAGCGTGGAGTCCGGGACAGGGGTACCAAGAGACCCAGTACTTC. Its translation is CASSLAWSPGQGYQETQYF.

This clone was observed at least ten times. Distinct nucleotide sequences in the sample also encode this CDR3. This chain links TRBV2 with TRBJ2-7, with D possibly being TRBD1 (5 bases). CDR1 is SNHLY and CDR2 is FYNNEI in the germline V gene. This CDR3 has 12 residues. Deletions cut 6 bases from V and 3 bases from J, with 9 bases between. The CDR3 protein is CASRGQGYEQYF. The CDR3 DNA reads as TGTGCCAGCAGAGGTCAGGGCTACGAGCAGTACTTC.

The J gene is TRBJ1-2, the V gene TRBV2; 9 bases map to TRBD1. V trimming: 6 bases; J trimming: 5 bases; junction bases outside the gene matches: 7. The CDR3 length is 14 residues. In germline, CDR1 is SNHLY, CDR2 FYNNEI. The CDR3 DNA follows: TGTGCCAGCAGGGCCGACAGGGGGGAATATGGCTACACCTTC. This gives the protein CASRADRGEYGYTF. Complete variable domain (other parts from reference TRBV2 and TRBJ1-2): EPEVTQTPSHQVTQMGQEVILRCVPISNHLYFYWYRQILGQKVEFLVSFYNNEISEKSEIFDDQFSVERPDGSNFTLKIRSTKLEDSAMYFCASRADRGEYGYTFGSGTRLTVV.

This clone was counted between two and nine times. A much larger clonotype is one base distant, so this may be a read error. This sequence joins TRBV6-6 and TRBJ2-3; no firm D call. The CDR3 loop spans 11 amino acids. V was pared by 6 bases and J by 2 bases, with 3 bases between. Germline assignment: CDR1 MNHNY and CDR2 SVGAGI (reference sequence). CDR3 DNA sequence: TGTGCCAGCAGCCTCACAGATACGCAGTATTTT. Translation gives CASSLTDTQYF.

CDR3 region: CASRPLRDSMNTEAFF. Here the CDR3 DNA reads TGTGCCAGCAGGCCCCTCCGGGACAGCATGAACACTGAAGCTTTCTTT. This sequence joins TRBV2 and TRBJ1-1, with 7 bases fitting TRBD1. V shed 6 bases, J shed 0 bases, and the junction held 10 bases outside the gene matches. CDR3 length: 16 amino acids. Germline V gene sequence: CDR1 SNHLY, CDR2 FYNNEI.

This clone was seen only a few times. CDR3 DNA sequence: TGTGCCAGCAGCTTACAGACTAGCGGGGTAAATGAGCAGTTCTTC. Its translation: CASSLQTSGVNEQFF. The chain uses TRBV7-4 and TRBJ2-1, with 11 bases fitting TRBD2. This CDR3 is built from 15 residues. CDR1 is SGHVT, CDR2 SQSDAQ, per germline. V was clipped by 2 bases and J by 7 bases; unmatched bases: 4. The full variable domain, with the rest looked up from reference TRBV7-4 and TRBJ2-1, is GAGVSQSPRYKVAKRGRDVALRCDSISGHVTLYWYRQTLGQGSEVLTYSQSDAQRDKSGRPSGRFSAERPERSVSTLKIQRTEQGDSAVYLCASSLQTSGVNEQFFGPGTRLTVL.

The chain couples TRBV29-1 to TRBJ1-4; D might be TRBD1 (5 bases). Trimming took off 4 bases at V and 7 bases at J, with 10 bases between the two ends. The CDR3 contains 12 residues. Germline assignment: CDR1 SQVTM and CDR2 ANQGSEA. In nucleotides, the CDR3 is TGCAGCGTTGGTCAGGGTGGTGAAAAACTGTTTTTT. This translates into CSVGQGGEKLFF.

As DNA, the CDR3 is TGTGCCAGCAGTTCGACCACTAGCGTTAGCACAGATACGCAGTATTTT. This sequence encodes CASSSTTSVSTDTQYF. The V call is TRBV6-5, the J call TRBJ2-3, with 7 nucleotides matching TRBD2. The germline CDR1 and CDR2 sequences are MNHEY and SVGAGI. V dropped 4 bases and J dropped 0; count of bases not matched to a gene: 7. This CDR3 comprises 16 residues.

The rearrangement joins TRBV2 to TRBJ2-4, with TRBD2 as a possible D gene (7 bases). CDR1 SNHLY and CDR2 FYNNEI come from the germline V gene. Trimming removed 6 bases at V and 9 bases at J, with 18 bases between. CDR3 size: 14 residues. The DNA of the CDR3 is TGTGCCAGCAGGTGGGGACAACGGGAGGCCATTCAGTACTTC. Translation: CASRWGQREAIQYF.

This clone has a handful of counts. CDR3 region: CASSGQNNEKLFF. CDR3 nucleotides: TGTGCCAGCTCGGGCCAGAATAATGAAAAACTGTTTTTT. The V gene is TRBV9, the J gene TRBJ1-4; no clear D gene. Trimming cost V 7 bases and J 4 bases, with 11 bases left between them. Per germline, CDR1 SGDLS and CDR2 YYNGEE. The CDR3 length is 13 residues.

The gene calls are TRBV7-9 and TRBJ2-3; D could derive from TRBD1 or TRBD2 (5 bases each). Looked up from germline, CDR1 is SEHNR and CDR2 is FQNEAQ (reference sequence). V was trimmed by 3 bases and J by 5 bases, leaving 15 bases between them. CDR3 length: 15 residues. In nucleotides, the CDR3 is TGTGCCAGCAGCTTGCAGGGAGCGGCGGGAGATACGCAGTATTTT. As protein: CASSLQGAAGDTQYF.